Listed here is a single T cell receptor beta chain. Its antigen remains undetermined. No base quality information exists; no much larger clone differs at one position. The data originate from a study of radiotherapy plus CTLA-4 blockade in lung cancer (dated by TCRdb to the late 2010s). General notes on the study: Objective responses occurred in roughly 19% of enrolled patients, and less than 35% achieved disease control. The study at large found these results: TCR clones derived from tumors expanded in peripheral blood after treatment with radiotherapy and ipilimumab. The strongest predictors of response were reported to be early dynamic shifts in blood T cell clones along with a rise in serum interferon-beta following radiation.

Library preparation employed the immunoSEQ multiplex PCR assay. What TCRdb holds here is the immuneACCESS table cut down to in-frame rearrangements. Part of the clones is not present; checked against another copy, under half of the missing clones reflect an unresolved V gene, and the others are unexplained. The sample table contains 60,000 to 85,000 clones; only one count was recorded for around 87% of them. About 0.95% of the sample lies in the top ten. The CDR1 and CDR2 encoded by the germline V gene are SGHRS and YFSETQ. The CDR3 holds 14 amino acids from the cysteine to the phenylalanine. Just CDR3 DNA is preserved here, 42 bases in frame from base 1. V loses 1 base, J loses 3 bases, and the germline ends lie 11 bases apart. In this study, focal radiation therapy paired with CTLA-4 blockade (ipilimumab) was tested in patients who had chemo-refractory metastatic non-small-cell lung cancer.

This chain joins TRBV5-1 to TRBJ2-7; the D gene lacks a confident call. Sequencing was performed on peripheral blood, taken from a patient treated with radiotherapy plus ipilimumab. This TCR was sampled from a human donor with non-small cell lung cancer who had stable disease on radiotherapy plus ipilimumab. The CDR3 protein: CASSLLGTGYEQYF. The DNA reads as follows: TGCGCCAGCAGCTTGTTAGGAACCGGCTACGAGCAGTACTTC.